This passage covers 6 T cell receptor beta chains from one sample sequenced in a study of response to subunit inactivated influenza vaccine. TCRdb reanalysed the RT-PCR reads using MiXCR and keeps one entry per CDR3 protein. The sample lists hundreds of thousands of distinct CDR3 sequences; 9.5% to 12% were seen once. This material consisted of PBMCs from blood, taken more than 35 days after vaccination. All receptors come from a man in his fifties or sixties who received an inactivated influenza vaccine.

The chain joins TRBV19 to TRBJ2-1; D possibly corresponds to TRBD2 (6 bases). This CDR3 region has 15 residues. V was cut by 6 bases and J by 0 bases, with 12 bases left in between. From germline, CDR1 is LNHDA and CDR2 SQIVND (reference sequence). Here the CDR3 DNA reads TGTGCCAGTAGATGGGACTCTAGCTCCTACAATGAGCAGTTCTTC. Protein product: CASRWDSSSYNEQFF.

This clonotype was detected only a few times. The chain recombines TRBV20-1 with TRBJ2-1, with D maybe TRBD1 (6 bases). The CDR3 loop spans 15 amino acids. Germline-derived CDR1 and CDR2 are DFQATT and SNEGSKA (reference sequence). V lost 3 bases and J lost 6, with 18 bases in between. Written as DNA, the CDR3 is TGCAGTGCTAGTACGGGCCAGGGGCGTTTCAATGAGCAGTTCTTC. Its protein is CSASTGQGRFNEQFF.

The chain is built from TRBV28 and TRBJ2-7; 10 bases match TRBD1. CDR1 MDHEN and CDR2 SYDVKM come from the germline V gene. This CDR3 is built from 16 residues. J gave up 3 bases and V 3 bases, and 8 bases lay outside the gene matches. DNA of the CDR3: TGTGCCAGCAGTTTGGGGGCGTGGGACAGGGGCTACGAGCAGTACTTC. Translated: CASSLGAWDRGYEQYF.

At least ten counts were recorded for this clonotype. The rearrangement links TRBV25-1 to TRBJ2-1, with 11 bases fitting TRBD2. The CDR3 has 16 residues. CDR1 MGHDK and CDR2 SYGVNS come from the germline V gene. Trimming took 3 bases from V and 0 from J; bases not matched to a gene: 1. CDR3 loop: CASSELAGGSYNEQFF. CDR3 coding DNA: TGTGCCAGCAGTGAGCTAGCGGGGGGCTCCTACAATGAGCAGTTCTTC.

This clonotype was recorded a few times. This sequence joins TRBV11-2 and TRBJ2-3; TRBD1 might be the D (6 bases). The CDR3 is 15 residues long. The germline V gene encodes CDR1 SGHAT and CDR2 FQNNGV. V was shortened by 6 bases and J by 8 bases, with 21 bases between the two germline ends. The CDR3 here is CASRLPGTLLGTQYF. In DNA form, the CDR3 reads TGTGCCAGCAGGTTACCAGGGACACTCCTGGGTACGCAGTATTTT.

The chain employs TRBV15 and TRBJ2-7; D ambiguous. Trimming stripped 0 bases from V and 4 bases from J, with 7 bases between. The CDR3 covers 13 residues. CDR1 is LNHNV and CDR2 is YYDKDF in the germline V gene (reference sequence). The CDR3 DNA sequence: TGTGCCACCAGCAGAGATCTACAGTACGAGCAGTACTTC. Its translation: CATSRDLQYEQYF.